A single sample gave rise to the 26 T cell receptor beta chains below, sequenced in a study of Graves' ophthalmopathy and Graves' hyperthyroidism. RNA transcripts served as template for amplifying TCR beta CDR3 sequences. First-round RT-PCR used HTBI primers; second-round multiplex PCR followed. TCRdb ran MiXCR on the multiplex PCR reads and lists one entry per CDR3 protein. The sample carries 650,000 to 900,000 distinct CDR3 sequences, roughly 41% recorded once. Sequencing was performed on peripheral blood. The receptors shown here come from an adult man with Graves' ophthalmopathy.

This clonotype appeared a few times. V is TRBV7-9 and J is TRBJ2-3, with D maybe TRBD1 (5 bases). The CDR3 is made up of 14 amino acids. Per the germline V gene, CDR1 is SEHNR and CDR2 is FQNEAQ (reference sequence). Trimming removed 0 bases from V and 2 bases from J, with 6 bases in between. The CDR3 protein is CASSLAGLTDTQYF. In DNA, the CDR3 is TGTGCCAGCAGCTTAGCGGGGCTCACAGATACGCAGTATTTT.

This chain uses TRBV7-2 with TRBJ2-7, with a tentative D call TRBD2 (5 bases). Germline CDR1 and CDR2: SGHTA and FQGNSA. The V end lost 0 bases, the J end lost 7 bases, and 10 bases lay between the germline ends. CDR3 length: 13 residues. The DNA of the CDR3 is TGTGCCAGCAGCTTAGCGCGGGTAATGGAGCAGTACTTC. Residues: CASSLARVMEQYF.

J is TRBJ2-7 and V is TRBV12-3 or TRBV12-4; 12 bases match TRBD2. The CDR3 has 15 amino acids. Losses at the gene ends were 6 bases for V and 1 base for J; bases not matched to a gene: 4. The DNA for the CDR3 is TGTGCCAGCAGGCAGCTAGCGGGAGGGTCCTACGAGCAGTACTTC. Its translation is CASRQLAGGSYEQYF.

This clonotype has at least ten counts. The V call is TRBV7-6, the J call TRBJ1-1, with 10 positions matching TRBD1. The germline gives CDR1 SGHVS, CDR2 FNYEAQ. The CDR3 extends over 13 amino acids. Trimming at V came to 5 bases and at J to 10 bases, leaving 7 bases not matched to a gene. CDR3 sequence reads: CASSLTGGRVAFF. The CDR3 DNA reads TGTGCCAGCAGCCTGACAGGGGGCCGTGTAGCTTTCTTT.

This clonotype was recorded at least ten times. The V gene is TRBV7-8, the J gene TRBJ1-1; TRBD1 matches 8 bases. The CDR3 spans 15 residues. Germline CDR1 reads SGHVS; CDR2 reads FQNEAQ. Unmatched junction bases numbered 6, after V lost 3 bases and J lost 3 bases. The DNA of the CDR3 is TGTGCCAGCAGCTTGGCAGGGGGCGATTACACTGAAGCTTTCTTT. Amino acids: CASSLAGGDYTEAFF. Looking up the rest from reference TRBV7-8 and TRBJ1-1 gives the full variable domain: GAGVSQSPRYKVAKRGQDVALRCDPISGHVSLFWYQQALGQGPEFLTYFQNEAQLDKSGLPSDRFFAERPEGSVSTLKIQRTQQEDSAVYLCASSLAGGDYTEAFFGQGTRLTVV.

This clonotype was detected only once. This may be a read error: a much more frequent sequence differs by one nucleotide. V and J are TRBV19 and TRBJ2-7; TRBD2 might be the D (6 bases). The CDR3 loop spans 14 amino acids. CDR1 and CDR2 (germline): LNHDA, SQIVND (reference sequence). The CDR3 bases are TGTGCCAATAGTTCCGGGACTGGAGCTATCAAGCAGTACTTC. It is translated as CANSSGTGAIKQYF.

The chain couples TRBV29-1 to TRBJ2-5, with 12 bases matching TRBD1. This CDR3 comprises 14 residues. The J segment lost 7 bases and the V segment lost 8 bases, leaving 11 bases of the junction unmatched. Germline loops: CDR1 SQVTM, CDR2 ANQGSEA. Here the CDR3 reads CSTTSGTGGGTQYF. CDR3 DNA sequence: TGCAGCACGACCTCCGGGACAGGGGGCGGGACCCAGTACTTC.

There are many counts of this clonotype. The chain combines TRBV10-3 with TRBJ1-1; 9 nucleotides line up with TRBD1. Looked up from germline, CDR1 is ENHRY and CDR2 is SYGVKD. Trimming took 6 bases from V and 12 from J; bases not matched to a gene: 8. This CDR3 region has 12 residues. The DNA of the CDR3 is TGTGCCATCAGGGGACAGGGTATGATGTCTTTCTTT. Encoded protein: CAIRGQGMMSFF.

The rearrangement joins TRBV20-1 to TRBJ1-1; D is undetermined. V lost 0 bases and J 6 bases, leaving 17 bases between the germline ends. CDR1 is DFQATT, CDR2 SNEGSKA, per germline (reference sequence). The CDR3 runs 15 residues. For the CDR3, the DNA is TGCAGTGCTAGAGATTCAGTGGGATTGGGGTCTGAAGCTTTCTTT. Protein sequence: CSARDSVGLGSEAFF.

This clonotype has a handful of counts. The rearrangement joins TRBV19 to TRBJ1-5, with a weak D call TRBD1 (6 bases). Trimming pared 5 bases from V and 7 bases from J, leaving 21 bases between. CDR1 and CDR2 (germline): LNHDA, SQIVND (reference sequence). This CDR3 spans 16 amino acids. DNA for the CDR3: TGTGCCAGTAGTGACCGGGACAATGCAGCGGGGCAGCCCCAGCATTTT. Translated, it gives CASSDRDNAAGQPQHF.

The chain combines TRBV6-4 with TRBJ1-2, with 8 positions matching TRBD1. Germline-derived CDR1 and CDR2 are MRHNA and SNTAGT. The CDR3 runs 17 residues. The V and J ends lost 4 bases and 1 base, in that order; junction bases with no gene match: 11. The chain's CDR3 is CASSARVGQGSNYGYTF. The CDR3 nucleotides are TGTGCCAGCAGTGCTAGAGTTGGACAGGGAAGTAACTATGGCTACACCTTC.

This clonotype has just a few counts. The chain carries TRBV6-1 and TRBJ1-3, with 8 bases identical to TRBD1. Germline values: CDR1 MNHNS, CDR2 SASEGT. CDR3 length equals 15 residues. Trimming removed 4 bases from V and 3 bases from J; junction bases left unmatched: 5. Here the CDR3 reads CASSVSTGVGNTIYF. As DNA, the CDR3 is TGTGCCAGCAGTGTATCGACAGGGGTTGGAAACACCATATATTTT.

There are many counts of this clonotype. This chain joins TRBV15 and TRBJ1-2, with D possibly TRBD1 on 5 matching bases. CDR1 LNHNV and CDR2 YYDKDF come from the germline V gene (reference sequence). V was cut by 1 base and J by 0 bases, with 15 bases left in between. The CDR3 consists of 17 residues. In DNA form, the CDR3 reads TGTGCCACCAGCAGAGGACGGGGACTCAGAGCTAACTATGGCTACACCTTC. It yields the protein CATSRGRGLRANYGYTF.

This clonotype came up a few times. The rearrangement joins TRBV20-1 to TRBJ1-6; D not certain. V lost 0 bases and J lost 5, with 17 bases in between. Per germline, CDR1 DFQATT and CDR2 SNEGSKA (reference sequence). This CDR3 is built from 17 residues. The CDR3 sequence: CSARDPHYGRNNSPLHF. CDR3 nucleotide sequence: TGCAGTGCTAGAGATCCCCACTACGGCAGAAATAATTCACCCCTCCACTTT.

This clonotype was counted ten times or more. This chain joins TRBV7-9 and TRBJ1-1, with unresolved D. This CDR3 is 14 amino acids long. Trimming took off 1 base at V and 1 base at J, with 7 bases between the two ends. CDR1 SEHNR and CDR2 FQNEAQ come from the germline V gene (reference sequence). The CDR3 here is CASSLGVPNTEAFF. CDR3 sequence (DNA): TGTGCCAGCAGCTTAGGAGTTCCGAACACTGAAGCTTTCTTT.

J is TRBJ2-7 and V is TRBV6-6; possible D gene TRBD1, 6 bases. This CDR3 has 16 residues. Germline CDR1 and CDR2: MNHNY and SVGAGI (reference sequence). V shed 0 bases and J shed 2 bases, with 14 bases lying between them. Here the CDR3 DNA reads TGTGCCAGCAGTTACTCGGGAGACAGGTCCGCCTACGAGCAGTACTTC. Amino acid sequence: CASSYSGDRSAYEQYF.

This clonotype was seen at least ten times. Sequence at one end of the junction differs from germline and may be a read error. This chain connects TRBV24-1 to TRBJ1-5, with D uncertain. The CDR3 spans 17 residues. The germline V gene has CDR1 KGHDR and CDR2 SFDVKD. In DNA, the CDR3 is TGTGCCAGCAGTTACTGTCCGGCGGGCACACAGAATCAGCCCCAGCATTTT. The encoded protein is CASSYCPAGTQNQPQHF.

Of note for this clonotype: Germline is not matched at one junction end, which may reflect a read error. CDR3 sequence reads: CSAPGGGNTEAVF. In DNA, the CDR3 is TGCAGTGCCCCTGGGGGCGGGAACACTGAAGCTGTCTTT. V and J are TRBV20-1 and TRBJ1-1, with D possibly TRBD1 on 6 matching bases. This CDR3 region has 13 residues. Germline CDR1 reads DFQATT; CDR2 reads SNEGSKA (reference sequence).

The gene calls are TRBV7-9 and TRBJ1-2; the D gene is possibly TRBD1 (5 bases). V dropped 5 bases and J dropped 2 bases, with 21 bases sitting between them. The germline V gene has CDR1 SEHNR and CDR2 FQNEAQ (reference sequence). This CDR3 has 17 amino acids. The CDR3 region is CASSPQAGGETNYGYTF. The CDR3 DNA sequence: TGTGCCAGCAGCCCCCAGGCCGGAGGGGAGACCAACTATGGCTACACCTTC.

Notes on this clonotype: The germline gene is not matched at one end of the junction; a read error may be the cause. The chain carries TRBV10-3 and TRBJ1-2; D gene unclear. CDR1 is ENHRY, CDR2 SYGVKD, per germline. This CDR3 has 14 amino acids. The CDR3 loop is CASSYSISRTGYTF. CDR3 nucleotide sequence: TGTGCCAGCAGTTACTCGATTTCCCGGACGGGCTACACCTTC.

Many counts were recorded for this clonotype. This chain links TRBV13 with TRBJ2-7; no definite D call. V dropped 5 bases and J dropped 5 bases, with 10 bases sitting between them. Germline CDR1 reads PRHDT; CDR2 reads FYEKMQ (reference sequence). This CDR3 is built from 12 residues. The CDR3 nucleotides read TGTGCCAGCAGCCCGCTTACCGACGAGCAGTACTTC. Translating it yields CASSPLTDEQYF.

This clonotype was seen once. A much larger clonotype is one base distant, so this may be a read error. The genes are TRBV20-1 and TRBJ2-5; 8 positions match TRBD2. The CDR3 covers 13 residues. The germline gives CDR1 DFQATT, CDR2 SNEGSKA (reference sequence). The V segment lost 6 bases and the J segment 7 bases; nucleotides outside the gene matches: 10. The CDR3 loop is CSAGGRTVWTQYF. CDR3 bases: TGCAGTGCGGGCGGGAGGACCGTTTGGACCCAGTACTTC.

This clonotype was seen only a few times. The rearrangement joins TRBV4-2 to TRBJ2-7; 9 bases map to TRBD2. V shed 4 bases and J 6 bases; nucleotides not matched to a gene: 10. The CDR3 totals 15 residues. The germline CDR1 and CDR2 sequences are LGHNA and YNFKEQ. The CDR3 DNA follows: TGTGCCAGCAGCCCTGCGAAGCGGGAGGCGAGCGAGCAGTACTTC. Its protein is CASSPAKREASEQYF.

The V gene is TRBV25-1, the J gene TRBJ1-5; possible D gene TRBD1, 6 bases. The V gene's germline CDR1 is MGHDK and CDR2 SYGVNS. CDR3 length equals 14 residues. CDR3 in amino acids: CAINRGLSNQPQHF. In DNA, the CDR3 is TGTGCTATCAATCGGGGGCTTAGCAATCAGCCCCAGCATTTT.

The gene calls are TRBV7-8 and TRBJ1-1; D perhaps matches TRBD1 (6 bases). The CDR3 extends over 13 amino acids. V lost 1 base and J lost 11, with 14 bases in between. CDR1 is SGHVS, CDR2 FQNEAQ, per germline. The DNA of the CDR3 is TGTGCCAGCAGCTTAGGGGGGGCAGAGGGGGCTTTCTTT. Protein product: CASSLGGAEGAFF. Drawing the rest from reference TRBV7-8 and TRBJ1-1, the complete variable domain is GAGVSQSPRYKVAKRGQDVALRCDPISGHVSLFWYQQALGQGPEFLTYFQNEAQLDKSGLPSDRFFAERPEGSVSTLKIQRTQQEDSAVYLCASSLGGAEGAFFGQGTRLTVV.

This clonotype was detected ten times or more. The chain recombines TRBV25-1 with TRBJ2-2; no clear D gene. CDR1 and CDR2 from the germline V gene are MGHDK and SYGVNS. The CDR3 is 13 residues long. V shed 6 bases and J shed 6 bases, with 11 bases lying between them. CDR3 loop: CASSPRLAGELFF. The CDR3 DNA sequence: TGTGCCAGCAGCCCTCGTTTGGCCGGGGAGCTGTTTTTT.